This T cell receptor beta chain was identified in a study of CD4+ T cells in melanoma. Study outcomes and limitations: Diverse differentiation states were reported for melanoma neoantigen-specific CD4+ T cells. CD8+ T cell, macrophage and B cell function reportedly correlated with neoantigen-specific CD4+ T cells.

Here immunoSEQ multiplex PCR was the method, and the copy in TCRdb shows in-frame clones only, minus some. The table includes 120,000 to 150,000 clones, about nine tenths detected once. Notes on this clone: The target antigen is unknown.

The TCR comes from a human donor with melanoma.

The CDR3 sequence is CASSLRTESTDTQYF. CDR3 DNA sequence: TGTGCCAGCAGCCTGCGGACAGAAAGCACAGATACGCAGTATTTT. The chain joins TRBV9 to TRBJ2-3; a weak D match, TRBD1 (6 bases). The CDR3 length is 15 residues. The V gene lost 4 bases and the J gene lost 0 bases, with 12 bases spanning the gap. Germline V lookup: CDR1 SGDLS, CDR2 YYNGEE. Supplemented by reference TRBV9 and TRBJ2-3, the full variable domain reads DSGVTQTPKHLITATGQRVTLRCSPRSGDLSVYWYQQSLDQGLQFLIQYYNGEERAKGNILERFSAQQFPDLHSELNLSSLELGDSALYFCASSLRTESTDTQYFGPGTRLTVL.